A single sample is the source of the 21 T cell receptor beta chains below, sequenced in a study of cytomegalovirus exposure and HLA in healthy donors (dated by TCRdb to the late 2010s). Library generation was performed with the immunoSEQ multiplex PCR assay. For the multiplex PCR, a mixture combining 60 forward primers for TCR Vbeta segments and 13 reverse primers for TCR Jbeta segments was used. TCRdb took this table from immuneACCESS and kept in-frame rearrangements with V and J called. Such tables lack part of the clones; where checked against another copy, unresolved V genes explain under half of the gap, and the rest is unexplained. The sample table holds 170,000 or so clones, of which more than 80% were seen once. Jointly, the top ten make up 0.65% of the sample. The specimen sequenced was PBMCs. The source is a boy younger than 18 in good health and CMV-seronegative.

This CDR3 reads CASSLAEISTNEKLFF. In nucleotides, the CDR3 is TGTGCCAGCAGCTTGGCCGAGATCTCAACTAATGAAAAACTGTTTTTT. V is TRBV5-5 and J is TRBJ1-4; D is unclear. Looked up from germline, CDR1 is SGHKS and CDR2 is YYEKEE (reference sequence). The CDR3 contains 16 residues. Trimming took 0 bases from V and 0 from J, leaving 9 bases between them.

There are many counts of this clone. This chain uses TRBV6-4 with TRBJ2-3; 9 nucleotides line up with TRBD2. CDR3 length: 14 amino acids. Germline trimming cut 2 bases from V and 4 bases from J; bases unmatched to any gene: 1. CDR1 and CDR2 (germline): MRHNA, SNTAGT. CDR3 amino acids: CASSDAGGPDTQYF. For the CDR3, the DNA is TGTGCCAGCAGTGACGCGGGGGGGCCAGATACGCAGTATTTT.

There are a few counts of this clone. The rearrangement links TRBV25-1 to TRBJ1-2, with D tentatively TRBD1 (6 bases). CDR3 size: 14 residues. Trimming stripped 5 bases from V and 2 bases from J, with 12 bases between. Germline loops: CDR1 MGHDK, CDR2 SYGVNS. Here the CDR3 reads CASSNRVGNYGYTF. The CDR3 nucleotides are TGTGCCAGCAGTAACAGGGTAGGCAACTATGGCTACACCTTC.

The V and J genes are TRBV30 and TRBJ1-1; 8 bases align to TRBD1. V lost 2 bases to trimming and J lost 5 bases; unmatched junction nucleotides: 4. CDR3 length: 13 residues. Germline V CDR1 and CDR2: GTSNPN, SVGIG (reference sequence). This chain's CDR3 is CAWSTGGRTEAFF. The CDR3 nucleotides read TGTGCCTGGAGTACAGGGGGGAGAACTGAAGCTTTCTTT.

The rearrangement links TRBV5-6 to TRBJ1-2; D might be TRBD1 (6 bases). V was shortened by 0 bases and J by 4 bases, with 10 bases between the two germline ends. This CDR3 region has 14 residues. Per the germline V gene, CDR1 is SGHDT and CDR2 is YYEEEE. This chain's CDR3 is CASSLAGRGYGYTF. DNA for the CDR3: TGTGCCAGCAGCTTGGCCGGCAGGGGCTATGGCTACACCTTC.

The chain joins TRBV18 to TRBJ1-2; D gene uncertain. The CDR3 has 16 residues. Germline V CDR1 and CDR2: KGHSH, LQKENI. V lost 2 bases, J lost 0 bases, and 13 bases lay in between. As DNA, the CDR3 is TGTGCCAGCTCACCAACACAGTCCCTAACTAACTATGGCTACACCTTC. Its protein product is CASSPTQSLTNYGYTF.

The V and J genes are TRBV30 and TRBJ2-7; D gene ambiguous. CDR3 length equals 11 residues. V lost 5 bases and J lost 7, with 12 bases in between. Per germline, CDR1 GTSNPN and CDR2 SVGIG (reference sequence). CDR3 in amino acids: CAWDREAEQYF. The CDR3 region has the DNA TGTGCCTGGGATCGAGAGGCGGAGCAGTACTTC.

This rearrangement joins TRBV5-1 to TRBJ1-5; TRBD1 might be the D (6 bases). The length of the CDR3 is 20 residues. V shed 3 bases and J shed 1 base, with 26 bases lying between them. CDR1 and CDR2 from the germline V gene are SGHRS and YFSETQ. The CDR3 region has the DNA TGCGCCAGCAGCTGCCGGCCATACAGGGTATCAGTGTGGAGCAATCAGCCCCAGCATTTT. This codes for CASSCRPYRVSVWSNQPQHF.

The rearrangement links TRBV30 to TRBJ2-3; 9 bases align to TRBD2. This CDR3 contains 13 residues. Germline CDR1 is GTSNPN and CDR2 is SVGIG (reference sequence). J gave up 4 bases and V 4 bases, and 3 bases lay outside the gene matches. CDR3 amino acids: CAWKRGEADTQYF. The DNA of the CDR3 is TGTGCCTGGAAGCGGGGGGAGGCAGATACGCAGTATTTT.

This rearrangement joins TRBV5-3 to TRBJ2-7; TRBD1 is a possible D gene (6 bases). TRBV5-3 is assigned to the ORF class and has an uncertain function. The CDR3 is 15 residues long. V gave up 4 bases and J gave up 0 bases, with 14 bases separating them. This chain's CDR3 is CARSHSRDNSYEQYF. In DNA, the CDR3 is TGTGCCAGAAGCCATTCCCGGGACAACTCCTACGAGCAGTACTTC.

This chain connects TRBV21-1 to TRBJ1-1; the listed D gene, TRBD1, was not tested against the DNA. TRBV21-1 is annotated as a pseudogene. The CDR3 is 18 amino acids. The CDR3 nucleotides read TGTGCCAGCAGCAAAGAGGCGACAGGGCAAAAGATCAAGACTGAAGCTTTCTTT. This gives the protein CASSKEATGQKIKTEAFF.

This clone was seen only once. This rearrangement joins TRBV6-6 to TRBJ1-5; perhaps TRBD1 as D (6 bases). CDR3 length equals 13 residues. The V and J ends lost 6 bases and 2 bases respectively, with 8 bases between them. CDR1 and CDR2 from the germline V gene are MNHNY and SVGAGI (reference sequence). DNA of the CDR3: TGTGCCAGCAGAAGGACAGGCAATCAGCCCCAGCATTTT. Protein: CASRRTGNQPQHF.

The chain recombines TRBV11-3 with TRBJ2-1; 14 bases map to TRBD2. The trim removed 4 bases at V and 9 bases at J, leaving 14 bases unmatched. The germline V gene has CDR1 SGHNT and CDR2 YENEEA. This CDR3 has 18 amino acids. CDR3 sequence (DNA): TGTGCCAGCAGCTGGGGCGGACTAGCGGGGGGAATGTCCACTGAGCAGTTCTTC. As protein: CASSWGGLAGGMSTEQFF. Full variable domain (rest looked up from reference TRBV11-3 and TRBJ2-1): EAGVVQSPRYKIIEKKQPVAFWCNPISGHNTLYWYLQNLGQGPELLIRYENEEAVDDSQLPKDRFSAERLKGVDSTLKIQPAELGDSAVYLCASSWGGLAGGMSTEQFFGPGTRLTVL.

The chain uses TRBV2 and TRBJ2-7, with D maybe TRBD1 (6 bases). Trimming stripped 5 bases from V and 6 bases from J, with 14 bases between. The germline CDR1 and CDR2 sequences are SNHLY and FYNNEI. The CDR3 extends over 13 amino acids. The CDR3 loop reads CASSPQQGREQYF. The CDR3 bases are TGTGCCAGCAGTCCCCAACAGGGTCGCGAGCAGTACTTC. The variable domain in full, completed from reference TRBV2 and TRBJ2-7, reads EPEVTQTPSHQVTQMGQEVILRCVPISNHLYFYWYRQILGQKVEFLVSFYNNEISEKSEIFDDQFSVERPDGSNFTLKIRSTKLEDSAMYFCASSPQQGREQYFGPGTRLTVT.

This clone showed up just once. The chain joins TRBV13 to TRBJ2-3, with D possibly matching TRBD2 (6 bases). Germline CDR1 PRHDT, CDR2 FYEKMQ (reference sequence). This CDR3 contains 15 residues. Trimming cost V 5 bases and J 2 bases, with 14 bases left between them. CDR3 in amino acids: CASSGRTGDTDTQYF. CDR3 sequence (DNA): TGTGCCAGCAGCGGACGGACGGGGGACACAGATACGCAGTATTTT.

The chain has TRBV15 and TRBJ2-1; D remains unclear. Per the germline V gene, CDR1 is LNHNV and CDR2 is YYDKDF (reference sequence). This CDR3 contains 15 residues. V was trimmed by 1 base and J by 0 bases, leaving 7 bases between them. The CDR3 DNA follows: TGTGCCACCAGCAGAGTTTCGAGCTCCTACAATGAGCAGTTCTTC. As protein: CATSRVSSSYNEQFF.

The chain has TRBV7-6 and TRBJ2-7; 7 nucleotides align to TRBD1. After removal of 2 bases from V and 5 bases from J, the junction contained 0 bases not matched to a gene. The V gene's germline CDR1 is SGHVS and CDR2 FNYEAQ. The CDR3 has 12 amino acids. The CDR3 sequence is CASSLQGDEQYF. DNA of the CDR3: TGTGCCAGCAGCTTACAGGGGGACGAGCAGTACTTC.

The rearrangement links TRBV5-5 to TRBJ2-3; D might be TRBD1 (6 bases). This CDR3 spans 13 amino acids. Trimming took 1 base from V and 3 from J, leaving 6 bases between them. Germline V gene sequence: CDR1 SGHKS, CDR2 YYEKEE (reference sequence). The CDR3 DNA reads TGTGCCAGCAGCTTGACAGGGACAGATACGCAGTATTTT. Protein: CASSLTGTDTQYF.

This clone has just a few counts. The rearrangement uses TRBV6-6 and TRBJ2-2, with D possibly TRBD2 on 5 matching bases. CDR1 MNHNY and CDR2 SVGAGI come from the germline V gene (reference sequence). The CDR3 is 14 amino acids. V dropped 2 bases and J dropped 3 bases, with 7 bases sitting between them. CDR3 protein: CASSYRRDTGELFF. The CDR3 DNA reads as TGTGCCAGCAGTTACCGGCGGGACACCGGGGAGCTGTTTTTT.

This rearrangement joins TRBV30 to TRBJ1-1; TRBD1 might be the D (5 bases). The V end lost 7 bases, the J end lost 4 bases, and 13 bases lay between the germline ends. The CDR3 totals 12 residues. The germline V gene has CDR1 GTSNPN and CDR2 SVGIG (reference sequence). The CDR3 loop is CALWEGTTEAFF. Written as DNA, the CDR3 is TGTGCCTTATGGGAGGGGACCACTGAAGCTTTCTTT. Variable domain in full (rest from reference TRBV30 and TRBJ1-1): SQTIHQWPATLVQPVGSPLSLECTVEGTSNPNLYWYRQAAGRGLQLLFYSVGIGQISSEVPQNLSASRPQDRQFILSSKKLLLSDSGFYLCALWEGTTEAFFGQGTRLTVV.

The chain recombines TRBV5-1 with TRBJ2-3; 8 nucleotides align to TRBD2. Germline CDR1 SGHRS, CDR2 YFSETQ. The CDR3 consists of 18 residues. Trimming cost V 0 bases and J 0 bases; bases outside gene matches: 9. DNA for the CDR3: TGCGCCAGCAGCTTGGAGGCGGGGGGATCCCTTAGCACAGATACGCAGTATTTT. It is translated as CASSLEAGGSLSTDTQYF. Variable domain in full (rest from reference TRBV5-1 and TRBJ2-3): KAGVTQTPRYLIKTRGQQVTLSCSPISGHRSVSWYQQTPGQGLQFLFEYFSETQRNKGNFPGRFSGRQFSNSRSEMNVSTLELGDSALYLCASSLEAGGSLSTDTQYFGPGTRLTVL.